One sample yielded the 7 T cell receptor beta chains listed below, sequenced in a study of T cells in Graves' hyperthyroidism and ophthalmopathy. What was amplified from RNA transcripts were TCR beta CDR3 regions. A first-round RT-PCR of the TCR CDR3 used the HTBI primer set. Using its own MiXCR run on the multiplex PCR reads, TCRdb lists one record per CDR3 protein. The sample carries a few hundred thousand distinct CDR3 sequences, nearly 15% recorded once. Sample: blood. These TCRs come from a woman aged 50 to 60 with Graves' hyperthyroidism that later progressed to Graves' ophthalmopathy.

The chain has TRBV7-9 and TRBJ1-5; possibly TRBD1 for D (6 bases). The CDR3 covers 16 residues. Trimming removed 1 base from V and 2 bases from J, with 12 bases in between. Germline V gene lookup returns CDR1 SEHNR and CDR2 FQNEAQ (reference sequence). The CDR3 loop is CASSLEQGNRNQPQHF. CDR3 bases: TGTGCCAGCAGCTTAGAACAGGGTAATCGCAATCAGCCCCAGCATTTT.

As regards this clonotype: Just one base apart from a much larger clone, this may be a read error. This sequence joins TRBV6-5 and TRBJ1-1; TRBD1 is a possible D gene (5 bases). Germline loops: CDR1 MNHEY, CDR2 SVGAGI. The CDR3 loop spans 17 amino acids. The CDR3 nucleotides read TGTGCCAGCAGTCACTCGTTAGAAGGGGCTTCGGGGACTGAAGCTTTCTTT. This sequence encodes CASSHSLEGASGTEAFF.

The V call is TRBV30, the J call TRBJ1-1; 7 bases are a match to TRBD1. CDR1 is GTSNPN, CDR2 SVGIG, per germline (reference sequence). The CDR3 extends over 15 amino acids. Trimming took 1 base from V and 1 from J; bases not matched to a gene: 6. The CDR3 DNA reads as TGTGCCTGGAGTGCCCCGGACAGGCGGAACACTGAAGCTTTCTTT. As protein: CAWSAPDRRNTEAFF.

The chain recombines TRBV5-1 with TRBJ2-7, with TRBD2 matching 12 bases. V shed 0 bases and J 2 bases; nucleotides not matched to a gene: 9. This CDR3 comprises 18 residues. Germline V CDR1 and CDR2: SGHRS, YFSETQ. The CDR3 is CASSLGKTSGSPPYEQYF. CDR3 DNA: TGCGCCAGCAGCTTGGGAAAGACTAGCGGGAGTCCCCCCTACGAGCAGTACTTC.

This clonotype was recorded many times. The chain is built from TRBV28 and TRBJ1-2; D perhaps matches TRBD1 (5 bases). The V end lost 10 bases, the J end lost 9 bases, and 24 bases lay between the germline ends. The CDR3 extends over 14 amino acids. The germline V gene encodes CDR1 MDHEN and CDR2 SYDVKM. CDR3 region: CATLPPGGKLRYTF. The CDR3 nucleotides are TGTGCCACCCTCCCCCCGGGGGGGAAGTTACGCTACACCTTC.

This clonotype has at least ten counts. The CDR3 spells CASSPWGGQETQYF. CDR3 DNA sequence: TGTGCCAGCTCACCTTGGGGAGGACAAGAGACCCAGTACTTC. The chain uses TRBV18 and TRBJ2-5; tentative D call: TRBD2 (6 bases). The CDR3 spans 14 residues. Between the trimmed V and J ends, which lost 3 bases and 2 bases, there was a span of 10 bases. In germline, CDR1 is KGHSH, CDR2 LQKENI.

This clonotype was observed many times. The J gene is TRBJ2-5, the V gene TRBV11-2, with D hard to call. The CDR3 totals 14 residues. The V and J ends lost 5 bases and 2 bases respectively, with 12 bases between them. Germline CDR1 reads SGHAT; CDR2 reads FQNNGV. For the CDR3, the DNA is TGTGCCAGCAGCGGCTCCCGGGCGCAAGAGACCCAGTACTTC. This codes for CASSGSRAQETQYF.